These 26 T cell receptor beta chains came from one sample sequenced in a study of ipilimumab plus nivolumab after autologous stem cell transplantation. Generated by immunoSEQ multiplex PCR, the TCRdb table keeps only in-frame clones and is missing some. The table records roughly 20,000 clones, 77% of them present only once. Sequenced here: PBMCs, sampled in a trial of ipilimumab plus nivolumab as post-transplant consolidation. The receptors were gathered from a male donor with diffuse large B-cell lymphoma.

The chain joins TRBV15 to TRBJ2-7; 8 bases map to TRBD1. Losses at the gene ends were 3 bases for V and 3 bases for J; bases not matched to a gene: 4. The CDR3 length is 14 residues. The germline CDR1 and CDR2 sequences are LNHNV and YYDKDF (reference sequence). The CDR3 protein is CATSRVGQGYEQYF. For the CDR3, the DNA is TGTGCCACCAGCAGGGTCGGACAGGGCTACGAGCAGTACTTC.

The chain links TRBV2 to TRBJ2-3, with 7 bases matching TRBD2. The ends lost 4 bases at V and 2 bases at J; junction bases unmatched: 6. CDR3 size: 15 residues. Germline assignment: CDR1 SNHLY and CDR2 FYNNEI. As DNA, the CDR3 is TGTGCCAGCAGTGTATATGGGGGGGACACAGATACGCAGTATTTT. Amino acids: CASSVYGGDTDTQYF.

The V call is TRBV28, the J call TRBJ1-5, with 7 bases that match TRBD1. Per germline, CDR1 MDHEN and CDR2 SYDVKM. V shed 3 bases and J 6 bases; nucleotides not matched to a gene: 8. CDR3 length: 15 residues. CDR3 coding DNA: TGTGCCAGCAGTTTCCAGACAGGGATCACTCAGCCCCAGCATTTT. Protein product: CASSFQTGITQPQHF.

CDR3 protein: CASSHDYFEQFF. The CDR3 DNA is TGTGCCAGCAGCCATGACTATTTTGAGCAGTTCTTC. This chain uses TRBV7-9 with TRBJ2-1; D might be TRBD2 (5 bases). The CDR3 spans 12 residues. Trimming shortened V by 5 bases and J by 9 bases, and 11 bases separated the two germline ends. Germline CDR1 is SEHNR and CDR2 is FQNEAQ (reference sequence).

V and J are TRBV19 and TRBJ2-3, with D possibly being TRBD1 (6 bases). Trimming removed 7 bases from V and 4 bases from J, with 9 bases in between. CDR3 size: 12 residues. Germline CDR1 and CDR2: LNHDA and SQIVND (reference sequence). Here the CDR3 reads CASNRESDTQYF. The CDR3 bases are TGTGCCAGTAACAGGGAATCAGATACGCAGTATTTT.

V and J are TRBV7-2 and TRBJ2-7; TRBD1 aligns across 10 bases. Germline V lookup: CDR1 SGHTA, CDR2 FQGNSA. This CDR3 contains 16 residues. The V gene end was trimmed by 0 bases and the J gene end by 2 bases; junction bases not matched to a gene: 4. The CDR3, as DNA: TGTGCCAGCAGCTTAGCCTGGGACAGGGGACCCTACGAGCAGTACTTC. Residues: CASSLAWDRGPYEQYF.

Within the sample, this clone is hyperexpanded. J is TRBJ2-1 and V is TRBV10-3; TRBD2 aligns across 9 bases. The CDR3 consists of 13 residues. V lost 11 bases and J lost 8; bases outside the gene matches: 10. Germline values: CDR1 ENHRY, CDR2 SYGVKD. Here the CDR3 DNA reads TGTGCCCCACTCCCCGTAGCGGGGGATGAGCAGTTCTTC. Protein sequence: CAPLPVAGDEQFF.

The chain links TRBV29-1 to TRBJ1-2, with 8 bases that match TRBD1. CDR3 length: 13 amino acids. Trimming removed 5 bases from V and 5 bases from J; junction bases left unmatched: 7. CDR1 SQVTM and CDR2 ANQGSEA come from the germline V gene. The CDR3 loop reads CSVRRTGTYGYTF. In DNA, the CDR3 is TGCAGCGTTCGAAGGACAGGGACGTATGGCTACACCTTC. The full variable domain, rest sourced from reference TRBV29-1 and TRBJ1-2, is SAVISQKPSRDICQRGTSLTIQCQVDSQVTMMFWYRQQPGQSLTLIATANQGSEATYESGFVIDKFPISRPNLTFSTLTVSNMSPEDSSIYLCSVRRTGTYGYTFGSGTRLTVV.

The table lists this clone with a count of one. This sequence joins TRBV19 and TRBJ2-1, with D perhaps matching TRBD1 (6 bases). V gave up 6 bases and J gave up 0 bases, with 18 bases separating them. The CDR3 covers 17 residues. The germline V gene encodes CDR1 LNHDA and CDR2 SQIVND (reference sequence). CDR3 in DNA: TGTGCCAGTAGGAGCGACCAGGGGCTAAGCTCCTACAATGAGCAGTTCTTC. Its protein is CASRSDQGLSSYNEQFF.

The chain joins TRBV11-2 to TRBJ2-1; 8 bases map to TRBD2. The CDR3 has 15 amino acids. Per germline, CDR1 SGHAT and CDR2 FQNNGV. Trimming at V came to 5 bases and at J to 15 bases, leaving 18 bases not matched to a gene. The CDR3 region is CASSLNVGGGYSPFF. CDR3 sequence (DNA): TGTGCCAGCAGCCTCAATGTTGGCGGGGGGTATTCCCCGTTCTTC.

V and J are TRBV7-9 and TRBJ2-7; D may correspond to TRBD1 or TRBD2 (7 bases each). The V gene lost 0 bases and the J gene lost 6 bases, with 12 bases spanning the gap. The CDR3 contains 14 residues. CDR1 SEHNR and CDR2 FQNEAQ come from the germline V gene (reference sequence). The CDR3 DNA reads TGTGCCAGCAGCTTAGCGTCAGGGGGGGGCGAGCAGTACTTC. It yields the protein CASSLASGGGEQYF.

This rearrangement joins TRBV5-1 to TRBJ2-3; D perhaps matches TRBD1 (5 bases). CDR3 length: 16 residues. The germline V and J ends were trimmed by 4 bases and 0 bases, with 15 bases remaining between them. Germline CDR1 is SGHRS and CDR2 is YFSETQ. The DNA of the CDR3 is TGCGCCAGCAGCATAGTACAGGCAACTAGCACAGATACGCAGTATTTT. Translation: CASSIVQATSTDTQYF. Together with reference TRBV5-1 and TRBJ2-3, the CDR3 gives the full variable domain: KAGVTQTPRYLIKTRGQQVTLSCSPISGHRSVSWYQQTPGQGLQFLFEYFSETQRNKGNFPGRFSGRQFSNSRSEMNVSTLELGDSALYLCASSIVQATSTDTQYFGPGTRLTVL.

V gene TRBV4-1 combines with J gene TRBJ1-1, with D perhaps matching TRBD1 (5 bases). V was pared by 0 bases and J by 3 bases, with 8 bases between. CDR3 size: 14 residues. Germline V CDR1 and CDR2: MGHRA, YSYEKL. The CDR3 DNA reads TGCGCCAGCAGCCAAGATCCGGGGCACACTGAAGCTTTCTTT. Translated: CASSQDPGHTEAFF.

This clone was observed a few times. The CDR3: CASSLGGYNEKLFF. The CDR3 DNA is TGTGCCAGCAGTCTCGGGGGCTATAATGAAAAACTGTTTTTT. The chain has TRBV2 and TRBJ1-4; D possibly corresponds to TRBD1 (6 bases). This CDR3 contains 14 residues. CDR1 is SNHLY and CDR2 is FYNNEI in the germline V gene. Trimming shortened V by 5 bases and J by 4 bases, and 11 bases separated the two germline ends.

The rearrangement joins TRBV13 to TRBJ2-7; 10 positions agree with TRBD1. V trimming: 5 bases; J trimming: 4 bases; junction bases outside the gene matches: 8. Germline loops: CDR1 PRHDT, CDR2 FYEKMQ (reference sequence). The CDR3 has 15 amino acids. CDR3 coding DNA: TGTGCCAGCAGCCCGGGGACAGGGGTCGGATACGAGCAGTACTTC. This codes for CASSPGTGVGYEQYF.

This chain uses TRBV7-3 with TRBJ2-1; 16 bases are a match to TRBD2. CDR3 size: 16 residues. V shed 5 bases, J shed 10 bases, and the junction held 8 bases outside the gene matches. From germline, CDR1 is SGHTA and CDR2 FQGTGA. The CDR3 DNA reads TGTGCCAGCAGCCCCCAACCGGGACTAGCGGGGGGGGAGCAGTTCTTC. It translates to CASSPQPGLAGGEQFF. Combining the CDR3 with reference TRBV7-3 and TRBJ2-1 gives the whole variable domain GAGVSQTPSNKVTEKGKYVELRCDPISGHTALYWYRQSLGQGPEFLIYFQGTGAADDSGLPNDRFFAVRPEGSVSTLKIQRTERGDSAVYLCASSPQPGLAGGEQFFGPGTRLTVL.

This rearrangement joins TRBV4-2 to TRBJ1-5; TRBD1 aligns across 9 bases. V lost 2 bases, J lost 5 bases, and 4 bases stayed unmatched. Per the germline V gene, CDR1 is LGHNA and CDR2 is YNFKEQ. The length of the CDR3 is 15 residues. The CDR3 DNA is TGTGCCAGCAGCCAAAGGACAGGGGAGGATCAGCCCCAGCATTTT. Amino acid sequence: CASSQRTGEDQPQHF.

The rearrangement joins TRBV11-2 to TRBJ2-3; 10 positions agree with TRBD2. Germline V lookup: CDR1 SGHAT, CDR2 FQNNGV. After removal of 4 bases from V and 3 bases from J, the junction contained 4 bases not matched to a gene. This CDR3 contains 15 residues. As DNA, the CDR3 is TGTGCCAGCAGCTACTCTAGCGGGGGTACAGATACGCAGTATTTT. Translation gives CASSYSSGGTDTQYF. The full variable domain, in which reference TRBV11-2 and TRBJ2-3 provide the parts outside the CDR3, is EAGVAQSPRYKIIEKRQSVAFWCNPISGHATLYWYQQILGQGPKLLIQFQNNGVVDDSQLPKDRFSAERLKGVDSTLKIQPAKLEDSAVYLCASSYSSGGTDTQYFGPGTRLTVL.

The chain couples TRBV28 to TRBJ1-6; TRBD1 might be the D (6 bases). CDR1 MDHEN and CDR2 SYDVKM come from the germline V gene. CDR3 length: 16 residues. Trimming removed 6 bases from V and 0 bases from J, with 12 bases in between. CDR3 nucleotides: TGTGCCAGCAGGGAAGGGGGAAGCTCCTATAATTCACCCCTCCACTTT. Translated, it gives CASREGGSSYNSPLHF. Based on the CDR3 plus reference TRBV28 and TRBJ1-6, the full variable domain is DVKVTQSSRYLVKRTGEKVFLECVQDMDHENMFWYRQDPGLGLRLIYFSYDVKMKEKGDIPEGYSVSREKKERFSLILESASTNQTSMYLCASREGGSSYNSPLHFGNGTRLTVT.

The rearrangement joins TRBV6-1 to TRBJ2-7; D remains unclear. This CDR3 comprises 13 residues. Germline-derived CDR1 and CDR2 are MNHNS and SASEGT. V was cut by 1 base and J by 5 bases, with 9 bases left in between. The CDR3: CASSEVVPNEQYF. CDR3 in DNA: TGTGCCAGCAGTGAAGTAGTACCAAACGAGCAGTACTTC.

The gene calls are TRBV5-1 and TRBJ2-7; 11 nucleotides align to TRBD2. Losses at the gene ends were 4 bases for V and 0 bases for J; bases not matched to a gene: 6. The CDR3 has 16 amino acids. CDR1 is SGHRS, CDR2 YFSETQ, per germline. CDR3 region: CASSPGTSGLSYEQYF. The CDR3 nucleotides read TGCGCCAGCAGCCCGGGGACTAGCGGCCTCTCCTACGAGCAGTACTTC. Variable domain in full (rest from reference TRBV5-1 and TRBJ2-7): KAGVTQTPRYLIKTRGQQVTLSCSPISGHRSVSWYQQTPGQGLQFLFEYFSETQRNKGNFPGRFSGRQFSNSRSEMNVSTLELGDSALYLCASSPGTSGLSYEQYFGPGTRLTVT.

This chain joins TRBV6-1 and TRBJ1-4; D gene uncertain. V lost 8 bases, J lost 7 bases, and 11 bases lay in between. The CDR3 loop spans 12 amino acids. Germline V gene sequence: CDR1 MNHNS, CDR2 SASEGT. This chain's CDR3 is CASRGDGEKLFF. In DNA, the CDR3 is TGTGCCAGCCGCGGGGATGGTGAAAAACTGTTTTTT.

V usage is TRBV28 and J usage is TRBJ1-5; 9 nucleotides match TRBD1. Germline-derived CDR1 and CDR2 are MDHEN and SYDVKM. J was trimmed by 4 bases and V by 10 bases; bases with no gene match: 11. The CDR3 totals 15 residues. As DNA, the CDR3 is TGTGCCACCGAACCGGGACAGGGAATTAATCAGCCCCAGCATTTT. Protein product: CATEPGQGINQPQHF.

In its sample, this clone was seen a few times. V and J are TRBV27 and TRBJ2-1; 7 bases fit TRBD2. Unmatched junction bases numbered 3, after V lost 3 bases and J lost 4 bases. Looked up from germline, CDR1 is MNHEY and CDR2 is SMNVEV (reference sequence). This CDR3 contains 14 residues. The CDR3 loop is CASSLGGTYNEQFF. The CDR3 nucleotides are TGTGCCAGCAGTTTGGGGGGGACTTACAATGAGCAGTTCTTC.

The rearrangement links TRBV6-5 to TRBJ2-5; the D is unclear. This CDR3 is 14 amino acids long. Germline CDR1 MNHEY, CDR2 SVGAGI. The germline V and J ends were trimmed by 6 bases and 1 base, with 12 bases remaining between them. The CDR3 DNA reads TGTGCCAGCAGCCGGGTGGCCGCCCAAGAGACCCAGTACTTC. As protein: CASSRVAAQETQYF.

The chain employs TRBV28 and TRBJ1-3; 11 bases agree with TRBD1. The CDR3 runs to 16 residues. Germline V gives CDR1 MDHEN, CDR2 SYDVKM. J gave up 3 bases and V 5 bases, and 6 bases lay outside the gene matches. The CDR3 here is CASSPGQGAGGNTIYF. The CDR3 DNA follows: TGTGCCAGCAGTCCCGGACAGGGGGCGGGTGGAAACACCATATATTTT.